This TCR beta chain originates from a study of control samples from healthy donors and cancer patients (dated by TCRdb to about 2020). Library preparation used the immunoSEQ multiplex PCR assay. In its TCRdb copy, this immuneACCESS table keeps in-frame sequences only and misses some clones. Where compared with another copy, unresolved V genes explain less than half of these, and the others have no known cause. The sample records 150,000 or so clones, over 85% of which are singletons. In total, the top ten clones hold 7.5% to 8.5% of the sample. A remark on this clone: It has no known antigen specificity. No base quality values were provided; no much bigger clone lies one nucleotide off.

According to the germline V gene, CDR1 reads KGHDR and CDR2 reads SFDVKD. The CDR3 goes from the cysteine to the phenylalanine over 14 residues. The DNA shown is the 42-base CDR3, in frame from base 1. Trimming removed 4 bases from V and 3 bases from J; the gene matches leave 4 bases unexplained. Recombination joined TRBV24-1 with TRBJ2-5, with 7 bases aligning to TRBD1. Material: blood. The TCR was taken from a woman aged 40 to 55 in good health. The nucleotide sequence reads TGTGCCACCAGTGACCCTGGACAGGAAGAGACCCAGTACTTC. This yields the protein CATSDPGQEETQYF.